Listed here are 4 T cell receptor beta chains from one sample, sequenced in a study of T-cell reconstitution after alpha-beta-depleted transplantation in children. For TCRbeta, the library was prepared with unique molecular identifiers. TCRdb re-called the PCR reads through MiXCR, storing one row per CDR3 protein. The sample contains about 980,000 distinct CDR3 sequences, roughly 29% of which appear only once. The sequencing here drew on PBMCs, mostly from graft donor cells, taken 360 days after TCRalphabeta/CD19-depleted stem cell transplant. The receptors originated from a boy younger than two who had a stem cell transplant for SCID, so the T cells may come from the graft donor.

The rearrangement links TRBV7-9 to TRBJ1-4; a possible D gene is TRBD1 (6 bases). Trimming left V 5 bases short and J 1 base short, with 11 bases between. There are 15 residues in the CDR3. The V gene's germline CDR1 is SEHNR and CDR2 FQNEAQ (reference sequence). The CDR3 spells CASSPQQGTNEKLFF. The CDR3 region has the DNA TGTGCCAGCAGCCCACAACAGGGAACTAATGAAAAACTGTTTTTT.

This sequence joins TRBV28 and TRBJ2-7, with no clear D. V shed 3 bases and J shed 3 bases, with 15 bases lying between them. The CDR3 spans 15 residues. Germline CDR1 is MDHEN and CDR2 is SYDVKM. The CDR3 DNA sequence: TGTGCCAGCAGTTTTTCCGGACGGCCCCTCTACGAGCAGTACTTC. Translating gives CASSFSGRPLYEQYF.

This chain uses TRBV6-5 with TRBJ1-1, with unresolved D. CDR3 length: 13 amino acids. Trimming took 4 bases from V and 1 from J, leaving 7 bases between them. Looked up from germline, CDR1 is MNHEY and CDR2 is SVGAGI. The CDR3 sequence: CASSSQWNTEAFF. Written as DNA, the CDR3 is TGTGCCAGCAGTTCACAATGGAACACTGAAGCTTTCTTT.

This clonotype was counted between two and nine times. This chain's CDR3 is CASSPRVTGTDTQYF. The DNA for the CDR3 is TGTGCCAGCAGCCCCCGGGTGACAGGCACAGATACGCAGTATTTT. V usage is TRBV13 and J usage is TRBJ2-3; a possible D gene is TRBD1 (5 bases). Germline V gene lookup returns CDR1 PRHDT and CDR2 FYEKMQ (reference sequence). The CDR3 has 15 amino acids. With 5 bases removed from V and 1 base from J, the gap between germline ends came to 13 bases. The complete variable domain, with remaining parts taken from reference TRBV13 and TRBJ2-3, reads AAGVIQSPRHLIKEKRETATLKCYPIPRHDTVYWYQQGPGQDPQFLISFYEKMQSDKGSIPDRFSAQQFSDYHSELNMSSLELGDSALYFCASSPRVTGTDTQYFGPGTRLTVL.